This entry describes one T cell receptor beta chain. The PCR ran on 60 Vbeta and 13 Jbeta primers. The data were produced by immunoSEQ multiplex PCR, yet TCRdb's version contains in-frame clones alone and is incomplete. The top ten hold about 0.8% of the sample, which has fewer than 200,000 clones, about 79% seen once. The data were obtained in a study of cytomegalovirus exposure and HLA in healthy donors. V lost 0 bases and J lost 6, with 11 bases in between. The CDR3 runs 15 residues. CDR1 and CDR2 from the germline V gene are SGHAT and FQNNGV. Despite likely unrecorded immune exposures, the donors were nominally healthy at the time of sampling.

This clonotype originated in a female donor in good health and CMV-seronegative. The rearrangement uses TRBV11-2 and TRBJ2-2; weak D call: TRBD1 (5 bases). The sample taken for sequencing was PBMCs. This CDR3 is CASSLDGRVAGELFF. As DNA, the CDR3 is TGTGCCAGCAGCTTAGATGGCAGGGTGGCCGGGGAGCTGTTTTTT.